This T cell receptor (beta chain) was captured in a study of blood T cell repertoires in COVID-19. Study summary: Samples taken during acute and convalescent COVID-19 were collected in the United States, Italy and Spain. PBMCs, B-cell-depleted T cells, or T cells provided the cDNA or gDNA that made up the material.

This CDR3 is 13 amino acids long. Germline-derived CDR1 and CDR2 are SQVTM and ANQGSEA. V shed 7 bases and J 1 base; nucleotides not matched to a gene: 4. Original data processing: Nucleated cell counts were estimated from reference gene primer amplification. This table comes from immunoSEQ multiplex PCR, and its TCRdb copy is limited to in-frame clones, with some not included. V, J and clone size were drawn from that table, and D and trimming were deduced from the DNA. The table includes more than 85,000 clones, 75% to 85% detected once. Sequenced input: peripheral blood. The chain has TRBV29-1 and TRBJ2-5; 9 bases are a match to TRBD2. The source is a woman aged 70-85 years with acute or convalescent COVID-19. The CDR3 DNA follows: TGCAGCGGCACAGCGGGGGGCCAAGAGACCCAGTACTTC. This translates into CSGTAGGQETQYF.